A single sample is the source of the 32 T cell receptor beta chains below, sequenced in a study of memory CD4+ T cells and cytomegalovirus serostatus. TCRdb keeps only in-frame clones here, not all; method: immunoSEQ multiplex PCR. Of roughly 84,000 clones in the sample, over 80% were seen once. Single viable CD3+CD4+CD8-CD45RO+ cells were sorted as the memory CD4+ T cells. The sequencing sample was made of memory CD4+ T cells from blood. All receptors derive from an adult in good health and CMV-seronegative.

CDR3: CASSLGEDGSGNTIYF. The CDR3 DNA reads TGTGCCAGCAGCTTAGGGGAGGATGGATCCGGAAACACCATATATTTT. The rearrangement uses TRBV11-3 and TRBJ1-3, with D unresolved. The germline gives CDR1 SGHNT, CDR2 YENEEA. Trimming cost V 1 base and J 4 bases, with 14 bases left between them. This CDR3 has 16 amino acids.

The chain couples TRBV7-9 to TRBJ1-2; 8 nucleotides agree with TRBD1. The CDR3 spans 14 residues. Germline loops: CDR1 SEHNR, CDR2 FQNEAQ (reference sequence). Germline trimming cut 5 bases from V and 2 bases from J; bases unmatched to any gene: 4. The CDR3 here is CASSPGQANYGYTF. The DNA of the CDR3 is TGTGCCAGCAGCCCGGGACAGGCGAACTATGGCTACACCTTC.

This clone showed up many times. CDR3 coding DNA: TGTGCCTGGAGTAGAGGGGGTGCCGACGAGCAGTACTTC. Encoded protein: CAWSRGGADEQYF. This rearrangement joins TRBV30 to TRBJ2-7; D is possibly TRBD1 (6 bases). In germline, CDR1 is GTSNPN, CDR2 SVGIG (reference sequence). Trimming removed 2 bases from V and 5 bases from J, with 13 bases in between. CDR3 length equals 13 residues.

The chain employs TRBV5-8 and TRBJ2-7; 13 bases are a match to TRBD2. There are 15 residues in the CDR3. The germline V gene has CDR1 SGHTS and CDR2 YDEGEE. Trimming cost V 0 bases and J 8 bases; bases outside gene matches: 5. The CDR3: CASSLVRTSGGQQYF. CDR3 nucleotides: TGTGCCAGCAGCTTGGTGAGGACTAGCGGGGGCCAGCAGTACTTC.

The V and J genes are TRBV18 and TRBJ2-3, with 9 bases aligning to TRBD1. The CDR3 is 15 residues long. The trim removed 3 bases at V and 2 bases at J, leaving 3 bases unmatched. Germline V gene lookup returns CDR1 KGHSH and CDR2 LQKENI. The CDR3 protein is CASSPGQGYTDTQYF. For the CDR3, the DNA is TGTGCCAGCTCACCTGGACAGGGGTACACAGATACGCAGTATTTT.

This clone occurred a few times. V and J are TRBV2 and TRBJ1-1; a weak D match, TRBD1 (5 bases). Germline lookup yields CDR1 SNHLY and CDR2 FYNNEI. V lost 6 bases and J 4 bases, leaving 12 bases between the germline ends. CDR3 length equals 13 residues. The CDR3 here is CASRGTASTEAFF. The CDR3 nucleotides read TGTGCCAGCAGGGGGACCGCATCCACTGAAGCTTTCTTT.

The chain's CDR3 is CASSQPYRGQGYTF. CDR3 DNA sequence: TGTGCCAGCAGCCAACCATACAGGGGTCAGGGCTACACCTTC. V and J are TRBV6-5 and TRBJ1-2; 7 nucleotides agree with TRBD1. The ends lost 6 bases at V and 8 bases at J; junction bases unmatched: 12. From germline, CDR1 is MNHEY and CDR2 SVGAGI. The CDR3 loop spans 14 amino acids.

This rearrangement joins TRBV2 to TRBJ2-5, with a weak D call TRBD2 (6 bases). Between the trimmed V and J ends, which lost 8 bases and 1 base, there was a span of 11 bases. Per germline, CDR1 SNHLY and CDR2 FYNNEI. The CDR3 length is 13 residues. CDR3 residues: CASRRGSQETQYF. The CDR3 region has the DNA TGTGCCAGCCGACGGGGGAGCCAAGAGACCCAGTACTTC.

V usage is TRBV19 and J usage is TRBJ1-6; 9 bases are shared with TRBD1. This CDR3 comprises 16 residues. V dropped 3 bases and J dropped 10; count of bases not matched to a gene: 10. Germline V gene lookup returns CDR1 LNHDA and CDR2 SQIVND (reference sequence). Here the CDR3 reads CASSIQDGTGNSPLHF. The CDR3 DNA reads TGTGCCAGTAGTATTCAAGACGGGACAGGGAACTCACCCCTCCACTTT.

This clone was picked up a small number of times. In the same sample, other DNA sequences code for this CDR3. The rearrangement uses TRBV19 and TRBJ1-1; D is possibly TRBD1 (6 bases). This CDR3 has 11 residues. Looked up from germline, CDR1 is LNHDA and CDR2 is SQIVND (reference sequence). V lost 8 bases, J lost 3 bases, and 7 bases lay in between. The CDR3 DNA reads as TGTGCCAGTCAGGGGTACACTGAAGCTTTCTTT. Translated: CASQGYTEAFF.

V usage is TRBV30 and J usage is TRBJ2-1; no reliable D call. V was shortened by 4 bases and J by 4 bases, with 5 bases between the two germline ends. CDR1 and CDR2 (germline): GTSNPN, SVGIG (reference sequence). The CDR3 is 11 residues long. The DNA of the CDR3 is TGTGCCTGGACAGAATACAATGAGCAGTTCTTC. Protein sequence: CAWTEYNEQFF. Combining the CDR3 with reference TRBV30 and TRBJ2-1 gives the whole variable domain SQTIHQWPATLVQPVGSPLSLECTVEGTSNPNLYWYRQAAGRGLQLLFYSVGIGQISSEVPQNLSASRPQDRQFILSSKKLLLSDSGFYLCAWTEYNEQFFGPGTRLTVL.

This chain uses TRBV29-1 with TRBJ1-1, with D tentatively TRBD1 (6 bases). The CDR3 extends over 14 amino acids. Germline V lookup: CDR1 SQVTM, CDR2 ANQGSEA. Trimming removed 8 bases at V and 3 bases at J, with 19 bases between. This CDR3 reads CSTRTGRRDTEAFF. In DNA form, the CDR3 reads TGCAGCACTCGTACAGGGAGACGGGACACTGAAGCTTTCTTT.

The gene calls are TRBV7-9 and TRBJ1-1; 9 bases map to TRBD1. CDR3 length: 17 amino acids. Germline V gene sequence: CDR1 SEHNR, CDR2 FQNEAQ (reference sequence). Losses at the gene ends were 4 bases for V and 3 bases for J; bases not matched to a gene: 12. The CDR3 protein is CASSSPFGQGIYTEAFF. In DNA, the CDR3 is TGTGCCAGCAGCTCCCCATTCGGACAGGGGATTTACACTGAAGCTTTCTTT.

This chain uses TRBV6-1 with TRBJ2-5; 8 positions agree with TRBD2. Germline CDR1 MNHNS, CDR2 SASEGT. The CDR3 contains 16 residues. Trimming took 4 bases from V and 4 from J; bases not matched to a gene: 11. CDR3 DNA: TGTGCCAGCAGTGCCCTAAGGGGCGCGGGGGGAGAGACCCAGTACTTC. This gives the protein CASSALRGAGGETQYF.

The V and J genes are TRBV19 and TRBJ1-1, with a weak D call TRBD1 (6 bases). CDR3 length: 14 residues. V gave up 3 bases and J gave up 4 bases, with 12 bases separating them. Germline-derived CDR1 and CDR2 are LNHDA and SQIVND (reference sequence). CDR3: CASSIAGDSTEAFF. In nucleotides, the CDR3 is TGTGCCAGTAGTATCGCAGGGGATAGCACTGAAGCTTTCTTT.

The CDR3 DNA reads TGTGCCAGCAGTAACGGGGGCAACCAAGAGACCCAGTACTTC. Its protein product is CASSNGGNQETQYF. The chain carries TRBV11-3 and TRBJ2-5; possibly TRBD1 or TRBD2 for D (6 bases each). The CDR3 runs to 14 residues. Deletions cut 6 bases from V and 0 bases from J, with 11 bases between. Germline loops: CDR1 SGHNT, CDR2 YENEEA.

This chain links TRBV25-1 with TRBJ1-1; D is possibly TRBD1 (6 bases). The CDR3 has 13 residues. Trimming cost V 6 bases and J 4 bases, with 12 bases left between them. Germline loops: CDR1 MGHDK, CDR2 SYGVNS. Here the CDR3 DNA reads TGTGCCAGCAGCAGGGGAAGGGGCACTGAAGCTTTCTTT. As protein: CASSRGRGTEAFF.

The chain carries TRBV10-3 and TRBJ2-3; no clear D gene. Trimming shortened V by 3 bases and J by 0 bases, and 7 bases separated the two germline ends. The CDR3 runs 14 residues. Germline V CDR1 and CDR2: ENHRY, SYGVKD. CDR3 in DNA: TGTGCCATCAGTGATCACGGAAGCACAGATACGCAGTATTTT. Amino acid sequence: CAISDHGSTDTQYF.

The chain joins TRBV5-6 to TRBJ1-6; no firm D call. The germline gives CDR1 SGHDT, CDR2 YYEEEE. CDR3 length: 12 residues. Trimming left V 1 base short and J 10 bases short, with 6 bases between. CDR3 coding DNA: TGTGCCAGCAGCTTGTTCGGCTCACCCCTCCACTTT. This gives the protein CASSLFGSPLHF.

V and J are TRBV5-6 and TRBJ1-1, with 8 bases matching TRBD1. The CDR3 has 17 residues. Germline V gives CDR1 SGHDT, CDR2 YYEEEE. The trim removed 0 bases at V and 2 bases at J, leaving 9 bases unmatched. The chain's CDR3 is CASSLAFRGTGNTEAFF. The CDR3 DNA reads as TGTGCCAGCAGCTTGGCCTTTCGGGGGACAGGAAACACTGAAGCTTTCTTT.

The sample holds one count of this clone. V usage is TRBV19 and J usage is TRBJ1-2, with D possibly matching TRBD1 (6 bases). The V and J ends lost 4 bases and 7 bases respectively, with 19 bases between them. The CDR3 sequence is 15 residues long. CDR1 and CDR2 (germline): LNHDA, SQIVND (reference sequence). CDR3 DNA sequence: TGTGCCAGTAGTACCCAGACCCGGGGGGCTGGTGGCTACACCTTC. Translated: CASSTQTRGAGGYTF.

This sequence joins TRBV13 and TRBJ2-7; 10 bases map to TRBD1. Trimming at V came to 2 bases and at J to 6 bases, leaving 4 bases not matched to a gene. Germline V gene sequence: CDR1 PRHDT, CDR2 FYEKMQ (reference sequence). CDR3 length: 14 amino acids. The CDR3 spells CASSLMDRGAEQYF. The CDR3, as DNA: TGTGCCAGCAGCTTAATGGACAGGGGGGCCGAGCAGTACTTC.

J is TRBJ1-1 and V is TRBV5-1; 7 positions agree with TRBD1. The length of the CDR3 is 16 residues. Germline lookup yields CDR1 SGHRS and CDR2 YFSETQ. With 4 bases clipped from V and 4 bases from J, the junction kept 13 bases outside the gene matches. CDR3 bases: TGCGCCAGCAGCGCGACAGGGTGGGGAGCTGTCACTGAAGCTTTCTTT. Its protein product is CASSATGWGAVTEAFF.

The DNA for the CDR3 is TGCAGCGTCCGGGGACTAGCGGGAAGGCAAAGTTACGAGCAGTACTTC. Encoded protein: CSVRGLAGRQSYEQYF. The chain uses TRBV29-1 and TRBJ2-7; 13 nucleotides line up with TRBD2. The CDR3 loop spans 16 amino acids. V shed 6 bases and J 4 bases; nucleotides not matched to a gene: 12. The germline gives CDR1 SQVTM, CDR2 ANQGSEA.

This chain uses TRBV29-1 with TRBJ1-2; tentative D call: TRBD1 (5 bases). Germline V CDR1 and CDR2: SQVTM, ANQGSEA. The CDR3 runs to 14 residues. V lost 1 base, J lost 1 base, and 10 bases lay in between. The CDR3 region is CSVEGPRGNYGYTF. For the CDR3, the DNA is TGCAGCGTTGAAGGTCCGAGGGGTAACTATGGCTACACCTTC.

The rearrangement uses TRBV6-5 and TRBJ2-4, with 8 bases that match TRBD1. The V gene's germline CDR1 is MNHEY and CDR2 SVGAGI. The CDR3 is made up of 13 amino acids. J lost 6 bases, V lost 10 bases, and 8 bases had no gene match. The CDR3 here is CATRGQGRNIQYF. The CDR3 DNA follows: TGTGCCACCAGAGGACAGGGCAGAAACATTCAGTACTTC.

This clone has only a few counts. The genes are TRBV29-1 and TRBJ1-1; possible D gene TRBD1, 6 bases. The CDR3 consists of 13 residues. The V gene's germline CDR1 is SQVTM and CDR2 ANQGSEA. V dropped 7 bases and J dropped 1 base, with 13 bases sitting between them. The CDR3: CSARQEPNTEAFF. The CDR3, as DNA: TGCAGCGCACGACAGGAGCCGAACACTGAAGCTTTCTTT. Full variable domain (rest looked up from reference TRBV29-1 and TRBJ1-1): SAVISQKPSRDICQRGTSLTIQCQVDSQVTMMFWYRQQPGQSLTLIATANQGSEATYESGFVIDKFPISRPNLTFSTLTVSNMSPEDSSIYLCSARQEPNTEAFFGQGTRLTVV.

The chain is built from TRBV7-9 and TRBJ2-7, with D perhaps matching TRBD1 or TRBD2 (5 bases each). This CDR3 region has 15 residues. Trimming took 3 bases from V and 2 from J, leaving 14 bases between them. CDR1 and CDR2 (germline): SEHNR, FQNEAQ (reference sequence). CDR3 sequence: CASSFGTYTAYEQYF. In nucleotides, the CDR3 is TGTGCCAGCAGCTTCGGGACCTACACAGCCTACGAGCAGTACTTC.

The J gene is TRBJ2-3, the V gene TRBV6-6; D gene ambiguous. Germline V gene sequence: CDR1 MNHNY, CDR2 SVGAGI (reference sequence). Trimming pared 8 bases from V and 2 bases from J, leaving 11 bases between. The CDR3 consists of 13 residues. CDR3 protein: CASQSLSTDTQYF. The CDR3, as DNA: TGTGCCAGCCAGAGCCTATCCACAGATACGCAGTATTTT.

This rearrangement joins TRBV6-1 to TRBJ1-3, with D unresolved. Between the trimmed V and J ends, which lost 6 bases and 7 bases, there was a span of 16 bases. Germline values: CDR1 MNHNS, CDR2 SASEGT. This CDR3 is built from 14 residues. This CDR3 is CASRRTAFPNTIYF. The CDR3 DNA reads TGTGCCAGCAGGCGGACGGCTTTTCCGAACACCATATATTTT.

The chain has TRBV5-6 and TRBJ1-4; 8 positions match TRBD1. This CDR3 region has 15 residues. Germline CDR1 and CDR2: SGHDT and YYEEEE. The junction had 4 bases not matched to a gene; V was cut back by 0 bases and J by 6 bases. CDR3 coding DNA: TGTGCCAGCAGCTTGGTGGGCAGGGGGCATGAAAAACTGTTTTTT. Residues: CASSLVGRGHEKLFF.

The chain couples TRBV9 to TRBJ1-2; no clear D gene. Between the trimmed V and J ends, which lost 4 bases and 4 bases, there was a span of 20 bases. Germline CDR1 reads SGDLS; CDR2 reads YYNGEE. The length of the CDR3 is 16 residues. The CDR3 sequence is CASSPGGPGQPYGYTF. The CDR3 DNA reads as TGTGCCAGCAGCCCCGGTGGGCCAGGTCAACCCTATGGCTACACCTTC.